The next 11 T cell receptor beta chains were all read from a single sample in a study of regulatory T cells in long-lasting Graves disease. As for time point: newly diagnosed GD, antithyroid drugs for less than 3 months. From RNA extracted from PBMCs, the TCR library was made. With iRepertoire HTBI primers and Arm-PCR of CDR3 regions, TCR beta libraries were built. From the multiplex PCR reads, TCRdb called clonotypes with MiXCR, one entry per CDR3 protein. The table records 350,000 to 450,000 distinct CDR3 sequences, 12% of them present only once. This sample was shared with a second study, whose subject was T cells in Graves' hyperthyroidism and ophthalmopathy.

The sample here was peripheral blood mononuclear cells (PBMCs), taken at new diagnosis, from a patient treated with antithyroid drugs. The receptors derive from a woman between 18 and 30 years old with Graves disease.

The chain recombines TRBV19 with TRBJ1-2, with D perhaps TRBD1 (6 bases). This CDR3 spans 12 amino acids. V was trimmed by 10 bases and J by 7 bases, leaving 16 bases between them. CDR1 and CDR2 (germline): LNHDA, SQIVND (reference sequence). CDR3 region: CATKGDSAGYTF. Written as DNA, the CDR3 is TGTGCCACGAAGGGGGATTCGGCTGGCTACACCTTC.

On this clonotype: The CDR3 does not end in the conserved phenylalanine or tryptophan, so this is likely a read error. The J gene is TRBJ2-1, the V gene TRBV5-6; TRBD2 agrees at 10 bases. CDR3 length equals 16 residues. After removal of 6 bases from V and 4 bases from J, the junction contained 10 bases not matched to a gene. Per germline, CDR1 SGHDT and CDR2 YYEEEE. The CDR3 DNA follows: TGTGCCAGCACCGAAGAGCGGGGGGGTAATTACAATGAGCAGTTCCTC. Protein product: CASTEERGGNYNEQFL.

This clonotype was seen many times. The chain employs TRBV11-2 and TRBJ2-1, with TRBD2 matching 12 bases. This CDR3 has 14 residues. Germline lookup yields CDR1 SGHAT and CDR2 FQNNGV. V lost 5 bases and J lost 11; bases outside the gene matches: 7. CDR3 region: CASSTGLAGWKQFF. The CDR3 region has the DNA TGTGCCAGCAGCACGGGACTAGCGGGTTGGAAGCAGTTCTTC.

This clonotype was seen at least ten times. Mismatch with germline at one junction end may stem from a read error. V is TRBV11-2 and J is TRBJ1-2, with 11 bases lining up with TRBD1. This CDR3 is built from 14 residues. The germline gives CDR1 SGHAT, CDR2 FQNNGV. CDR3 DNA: TGCGCCAGCAGCCCGGACAGGGGGCGCGGTGGCTACACCTTC. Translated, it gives CASSPDRGRGGYTF. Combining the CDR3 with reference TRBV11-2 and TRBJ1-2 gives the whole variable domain EAGVAQSPRYKIIEKRQSVAFWCNPISGHATLYWYQQILGQGPKLLIQFQNNGVVDDSQLPKDRFSAERLKGVDSTLKIQPAKLEDSAVYLCASSPDRGRGGYTFGSGTRLTVV.

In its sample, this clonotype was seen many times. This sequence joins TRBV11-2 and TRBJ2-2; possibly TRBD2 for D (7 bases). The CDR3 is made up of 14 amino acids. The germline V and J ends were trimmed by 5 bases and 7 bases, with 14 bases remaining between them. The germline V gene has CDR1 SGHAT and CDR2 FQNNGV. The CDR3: CASSHLGGVGELFF. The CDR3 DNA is TGTGCCAGCAGCCACCTAGGGGGGGTCGGGGAGCTGTTTTTT.

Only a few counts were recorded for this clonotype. This chain's CDR3 is CASSEVQVNQPQHF. DNA of the CDR3: TGTGCCAGCAGCGAAGTACAGGTTAATCAGCCCCAGCATTTT. The chain carries TRBV7-9 and TRBJ1-5; D possibly corresponds to TRBD1 (5 bases). Germline V gives CDR1 SEHNR, CDR2 FQNEAQ (reference sequence). This CDR3 spans 14 amino acids. V was cut by 5 bases and J by 4 bases, with 12 bases left in between.

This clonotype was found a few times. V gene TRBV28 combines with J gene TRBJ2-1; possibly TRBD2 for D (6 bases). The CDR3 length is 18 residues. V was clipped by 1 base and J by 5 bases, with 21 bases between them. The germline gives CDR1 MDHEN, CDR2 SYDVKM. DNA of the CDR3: TGTGCCAGCAGTTTATATCCTAGCTCGGGGGAAGGGAACAATGAGCAGTTCTTC. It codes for CASSLYPSSGEGNNEQFF.

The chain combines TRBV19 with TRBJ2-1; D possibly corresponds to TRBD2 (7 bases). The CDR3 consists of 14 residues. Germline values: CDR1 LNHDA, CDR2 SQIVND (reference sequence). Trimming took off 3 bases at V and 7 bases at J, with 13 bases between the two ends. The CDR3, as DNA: TGTGCCAGTAGTATTTGGGGGGGCTTGAATGAGCAGTTCTTC. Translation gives CASSIWGGLNEQFF.

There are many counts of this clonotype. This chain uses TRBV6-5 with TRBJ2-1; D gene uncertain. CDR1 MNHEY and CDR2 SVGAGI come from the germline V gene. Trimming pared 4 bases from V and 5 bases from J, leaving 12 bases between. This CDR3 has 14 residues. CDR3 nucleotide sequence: TGTGCCAGCAGTTCCCCAAACTGGGACAATGAGCAGTTCTTC. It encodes CASSSPNWDNEQFF.

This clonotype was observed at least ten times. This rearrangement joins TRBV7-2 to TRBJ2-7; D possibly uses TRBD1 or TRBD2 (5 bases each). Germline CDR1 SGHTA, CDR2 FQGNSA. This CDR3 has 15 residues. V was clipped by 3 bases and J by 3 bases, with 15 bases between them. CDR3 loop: CASSFTPWGIYEQYF. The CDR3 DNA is TGTGCCAGCAGCTTTACACCCTGGGGGATCTACGAGCAGTACTTC.

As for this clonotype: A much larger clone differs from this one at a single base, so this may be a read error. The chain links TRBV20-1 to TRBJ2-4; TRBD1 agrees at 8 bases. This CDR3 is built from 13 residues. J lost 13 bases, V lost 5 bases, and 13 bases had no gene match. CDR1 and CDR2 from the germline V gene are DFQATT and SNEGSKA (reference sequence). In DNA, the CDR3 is TGCAGTGCTGAGAGGACAGGGTTCGATGAGCAGTACTTC. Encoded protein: CSAERTGFDEQYF.